This TCR beta chain appears in the sequencing data of a study of cytomegalovirus exposure and HLA in healthy donors. About the study: Earlier findings included about 120 million unique TCR beta sequences obtained from 150 million to 200 million T cells.

Worth noting for this clone: Its antigen is currently unknown.

Germline CDR1 is SQVTM and CDR2 is ANQGSEA. J lost 5 bases, V lost 5 bases, and 5 bases had no gene match. The CDR3 covers 13 residues. Study observations and caveats: The availability of immune exposure information extended only to CMV serostatus.

Researchers ran the PCR with 60 Vbeta and 13 Jbeta primers. Sequencing used immunoSEQ multiplex PCR; TCRdb keeps in-frame clones, though not all of them. The sample consists of around 94,000 clones, roughly 80% of them appearing once. The sequence derives from a middle-aged woman in good health and CMV-seropositive. The sequenced sample was PBMCs. J is TRBJ1-1 and V is TRBV29-1; 10 bases fit TRBD1. The CDR3 reads CSVSGTGVTEAFF. CDR3 nucleotide sequence: TGCAGCGTTTCCGGGACAGGGGTAACTGAAGCTTTCTTT.